The 30 T cell receptor beta chains reported below all come from one sample, sequenced in a study of T cell repertoires in cytomegalovirus infection. Each CDR3 protein gets one entry after TCRdb re-called the reads with MiXCR. The repertoire consists of about 240,000 distinct CDR3 sequences, with roughly 12% occurring once and the leading ten covering 1.5% to 2%. The sample consisted of PBMCs. These receptors originate from a human donor in good health (CMV status not recorded). Some clones in this sample may be carry-over from other donors' samples.

There are many counts of this clonotype. V usage is TRBV7-2 and J usage is TRBJ1-1; D is ambiguous. Germline-derived CDR1 and CDR2 are SGHTA and FQGNSA. The CDR3 spans 14 residues. V was clipped by 1 base and J by 1 base, with 7 bases between them. This chain's CDR3 is CASSLDNRNTEAFF. In nucleotides, the CDR3 is TGTGCCAGCAGCTTAGACAACAGGAACACTGAAGCTTTCTTT.

This chain uses TRBV28 with TRBJ1-4; D not certain. V lost 5 bases, J lost 4 bases, and 11 bases lay in between. The CDR3 is 14 amino acids. From germline, CDR1 is MDHEN and CDR2 SYDVKM. The chain's CDR3 is CASSGGLINEKLFF. In nucleotides, the CDR3 is TGTGCCAGCAGTGGCGGGCTCATTAATGAAAAACTGTTTTTT.

There are many counts of this clonotype. This chain connects TRBV19 to TRBJ1-1, with TRBD1 matching over 7 bases. Trimming cost V 5 bases and J 1 base; bases outside gene matches: 16. The CDR3 is 18 amino acids. Germline V gene data show CDR1 as LNHDA and CDR2 as SQIVND (reference sequence). The CDR3 DNA reads TGTGCCAGTAGTCCCGTCTCGCTCAGACAGGGCCGGAACACTGAAGCTTTCTTT. This sequence encodes CASSPVSLRQGRNTEAFF. The full variable domain, its missing parts supplied by reference TRBV19 and TRBJ1-1, is DGGITQSPKYLFRKEGQNVTLSCEQNLNHDAMYWYRQDPGQGLRLIYYSQIVNDFQKGDIAEGYSVSREKKESFPLTVTSAQKNPTAFYLCASSPVSLRQGRNTEAFFGQGTRLTVV.

This clonotype has a count of ten or more. V is TRBV2 and J is TRBJ2-3; 12 bases agree with TRBD2. This CDR3 spans 16 amino acids. CDR1 and CDR2 from the germline V gene are SNHLY and FYNNEI. The V gene end was trimmed by 6 bases and the J gene end by 0 bases; junction bases not matched to a gene: 4. In DNA form, the CDR3 reads TGTGCCAGCAGCGGACTAGCGGGACCTAGCACAGATACGCAGTATTTT. Translating gives CASSGLAGPSTDTQYF.

The chain carries TRBV6-6 and TRBJ2-1; 12 bases match TRBD2. Germline CDR1 reads MNHNY; CDR2 reads SVGAGI (reference sequence). The CDR3 extends over 15 amino acids. V lost 10 bases to trimming and J lost 0 bases; unmatched junction nucleotides: 4. The CDR3 spells CATTTSGSSYNEQFF. The CDR3 nucleotides read TGTGCCACCACGACTAGCGGGAGCTCCTACAATGAGCAGTTCTTC.

The chain recombines TRBV20-1 with TRBJ1-3; 11 nucleotides line up with TRBD1. With 6 bases clipped from V and 0 bases from J, the junction kept 7 bases outside the gene matches. The germline CDR1 and CDR2 sequences are DFQATT and SNEGSKA (reference sequence). The CDR3 sequence is 16 residues long. The CDR3 DNA reads as TGCAGTGCCTGGCGGACAGGGGGCAACTCTGGAAACACCATATATTTT. It encodes CSAWRTGGNSGNTIYF.

This clonotype was found many times. This sequence joins TRBV10-3 and TRBJ2-1; 7 bases fit TRBD2. J was trimmed by 2 bases and V by 0 bases; bases with no gene match: 1. The CDR3 consists of 15 residues. Germline-derived CDR1 and CDR2 are ENHRY and SYGVKD. CDR3 DNA: TGTGCCATCAGTGAGTCCAGCGGGACCTACAATGAGCAGTTCTTC. Encoded protein: CAISESSGTYNEQFF.

The table lists this clonotype with many counts. The CDR3 nucleotides are TGTGCCAGCAGACCAGGGTTCTTAAATTCACCCCTCCACTTT. Amino acids: CASRPGFLNSPLHF. The J gene is TRBJ1-6, the V gene TRBV28; tentatively, D is TRBD1 (5 bases). Trimming removed 6 bases at V and 7 bases at J, with 13 bases between. The CDR3 extends over 14 amino acids. Germline CDR1 MDHEN, CDR2 SYDVKM.

In this sample, this clonotype turned up a few times. This chain connects TRBV5-1 to TRBJ1-1; D perhaps matches TRBD1 (5 bases). Germline V gene sequence: CDR1 SGHRS, CDR2 YFSETQ. The CDR3 runs 14 residues. Between the trimmed V and J ends, which lost 6 bases and 1 base, there was a span of 13 bases. The CDR3 sequence: CASNWGSGNTEAFF. DNA for the CDR3: TGCGCCAGCAACTGGGGGTCTGGGAACACTGAAGCTTTCTTT.

The chain links TRBV6-2 or TRBV6-3 to TRBJ2-7; 10 nucleotides align to TRBD1. The CDR3 consists of 16 residues. Trimming removed 2 bases from V and 3 bases from J; junction bases left unmatched: 7. CDR1 is MNHEY and CDR2 is SVGEGT in the germline V gene. CDR3 loop: CASSYLGTGDLYEQYF. CDR3 DNA sequence: TGTGCCAGCAGTTACCTTGGGACAGGGGACCTCTACGAGCAGTACTTC.

This clonotype was detected ten times or more. The chain recombines TRBV10-3 with TRBJ1-1; D is undetermined. Germline values: CDR1 ENHRY, CDR2 SYGVKD. Trimming removed 7 bases from V and 0 bases from J, with 12 bases in between. The length of the CDR3 is 14 residues. DNA of the CDR3: TGTGCCATCACGGAGGGCCCCATGAACACTGAAGCTTTCTTT. The encoded protein is CAITEGPMNTEAFF.

This clonotype has just a few counts. The chain recombines TRBV18 with TRBJ2-2; possible D gene TRBD1, 6 bases. The length of the CDR3 is 16 residues. Between the trimmed V and J ends, which lost 0 bases and 4 bases, there was a span of 12 bases. Germline values: CDR1 KGHSH, CDR2 LQKENI. The chain's CDR3 is CASSPPSTGPTGELFF. The CDR3 DNA reads as TGTGCCAGCTCACCACCTTCAACAGGGCCCACCGGGGAGCTGTTTTTT.

In this sample, this clonotype turned up many times. J is TRBJ2-7 and V is TRBV6-1, with TRBD1 matching 9 bases. Trimming cost V 2 bases and J 3 bases; bases outside gene matches: 8. This CDR3 contains 16 residues. The germline V gene encodes CDR1 MNHNS and CDR2 SASEGT. The CDR3 sequence is CASSETGTGFFYEQYF. The CDR3, as DNA: TGTGCCAGCAGTGAAACCGGGACAGGGTTTTTCTACGAGCAGTACTTC.

The gene calls are TRBV29-1 and TRBJ1-5; D is perhaps TRBD1 (6 bases). Trimming shortened V by 5 bases and J by 6 bases, and 14 bases separated the two germline ends. Germline V gene sequence: CDR1 SQVTM, CDR2 ANQGSEA. This CDR3 has 13 residues. CDR3 bases: TGCAGCGTTAAACAGGGAAATAGTCAGCCCCAGCATTTT. Amino acids: CSVKQGNSQPQHF.

This clonotype was seen at least ten times. V usage is TRBV7-2 and J usage is TRBJ2-7; no clear D. Germline-derived CDR1 and CDR2 are SGHTA and FQGNSA. This CDR3 is built from 11 residues. V lost 7 bases and J 7 bases, leaving 11 bases between the germline ends. CDR3 coding DNA: TGTGCCAGCAAAGAAATGGATGAGCAGTACTTC. Translating gives CASKEMDEQYF.

The chain couples TRBV15 to TRBJ2-7; 7 nucleotides agree with TRBD1. Trimming removed 3 bases from V and 1 base from J; junction bases left unmatched: 3. This CDR3 is built from 14 residues. CDR1 and CDR2 (germline): LNHNV, YYDKDF (reference sequence). DNA for the CDR3: TGTGCCACCAGCAGTCGACAGGGTTCCTACGAGCAGTACTTC. It translates to CATSSRQGSYEQYF. The full variable domain, completed using reference TRBV15 and TRBJ2-7, is DAMVIQNPRYQVTQFGKPVTLSCSQTLNHNVMYWYQQKSSQAPKLLFHYYDKDFNNEADTPDNFQSRRPNTSFCFLDIRSPGLGDTAMYLCATSSRQGSYEQYFGPGTRLTVT.

This clonotype showed up many times. The V gene is TRBV25-1, the J gene TRBJ2-2; no reliable D call. The CDR3 contains 15 residues. Germline V lookup: CDR1 MGHDK, CDR2 SYGVNS. V lost 2 bases, J lost 6 bases, and 13 bases lay in between. CDR3 bases: TGTGCCAGCAGTGAACCCCTACAGCCGGCCGGGGAGCTGTTTTTT. Translating it yields CASSEPLQPAGELFF.

This clonotype was observed at least ten times. J is TRBJ2-7 and V is TRBV7-9, with 7 positions matching TRBD2. The trim removed 3 bases at V and 0 bases at J, leaving 8 bases unmatched. Germline V CDR1 and CDR2: SEHNR, FQNEAQ (reference sequence). The CDR3 runs 16 residues. CDR3 amino acids: CASSLGGQRGSYEQYF. Written as DNA, the CDR3 is TGTGCCAGCAGCTTGGGCGGCCAGCGGGGCTCCTACGAGCAGTACTTC.

This clonotype was recorded at least ten times. This chain links TRBV14 with TRBJ1-2; maybe TRBD1 (6 bases). Germline V gene data show CDR1 as SGHDN and CDR2 as FVKESK. V was clipped by 1 base and J by 9 bases, with 15 bases between them. This CDR3 is 14 amino acids long. The CDR3 is CASSQVVAGESYTF. The CDR3 nucleotides read TGTGCCAGCAGCCAAGTTGTGGCAGGGGAAAGCTACACCTTC.

In its sample, this clonotype was seen a few times. The chain has TRBV6-6 and TRBJ2-3; D may be TRBD1 (5 bases). CDR3 length: 17 residues. Germline lookup yields CDR1 MNHNY and CDR2 SVGAGI (reference sequence). The V gene lost 5 bases and the J gene lost 8 bases, with 26 bases spanning the gap. CDR3 DNA sequence: TGTGCCAGCAGTCCCATGGCCCCTCTGGGCAGGGTAGCTACGCAGTATTTT. Its translation is CASSPMAPLGRVATQYF.

For this clonotype: A clone one base away is much larger, so this may be a read error. The V call is TRBV7-6, the J call TRBJ2-7; TRBD1 matches 7 bases. This CDR3 contains 15 residues. Looked up from germline, CDR1 is SGHVS and CDR2 is FNYEAQ. CDR3 coding DNA: TGTACCAGCACCCCACCGGGACAGATCGTCTACGAGCAGTACTTC. Residues: CTSTPPGQIVYEQYF.

This clonotype was picked up many times. This chain links TRBV7-2 with TRBJ1-4, with a weak D call TRBD1 (5 bases). The CDR3 runs to 16 residues. CDR1 and CDR2 (germline): SGHTA, FQGNSA. The V end was cut by 4 bases, the J end by 8 bases, with 20 bases between. The CDR3 DNA follows: TGTGCCAGCAGCTCTCTTCGAGGGGCACTGGGGGAAAAACTGTTTTTT. Amino acids: CASSSLRGALGEKLFF.

There are many counts of this clonotype. The rearrangement uses TRBV29-1 and TRBJ2-7; D remains unclear. V gave up 3 bases and J gave up 5 bases, with 8 bases separating them. The CDR3 is 11 amino acids. The germline V gene has CDR1 SQVTM and CDR2 ANQGSEA. The CDR3 DNA is TGCAGCGTTGACAGCCAAAACGAGCAGTACTTC. Translation gives CSVDSQNEQYF.

This clonotype was counted between two and nine times. J is TRBJ1-4 and V is TRBV25-1; D is possibly TRBD1 (6 bases). V lost 6 bases, J lost 6 bases, and 11 bases lay in between. Germline V CDR1 and CDR2: MGHDK, SYGVNS. The CDR3 length is 13 residues. CDR3 nucleotides: TGTGCCAGCAGAACAGGGACGTATGAAAAACTGTTTTTT. Translating gives CASRTGTYEKLFF.

This clonotype was seen at least ten times. The chain couples TRBV28 to TRBJ2-6; D gene unclear. In germline, CDR1 is MDHEN, CDR2 SYDVKM. V lost 2 bases to trimming and J lost 0 bases, with 11 bases between them. The CDR3 totals 17 residues. CDR3 nucleotides: TGTGCCAGCAGTTTAAGAATCCAGCACTCTGGGGCCAACGTCCTGACTTTC. Its protein product is CASSLRIQHSGANVLTF.

In its sample, this clonotype was seen many times. The rearrangement joins TRBV7-2 to TRBJ1-2, with D possibly TRBD1 on 6 matching bases. The CDR3 is 13 amino acids. V was pared by 2 bases and J by 8 bases, with 12 bases between. The V gene's germline CDR1 is SGHTA and CDR2 FQGNSA. This CDR3 is CASSLTGAKGYTF. DNA of the CDR3: TGTGCCAGCAGCTTAACGGGGGCGAAAGGCTACACCTTC.

In its sample, this clonotype was seen a few times. V usage is TRBV28 and J usage is TRBJ2-5; 9 positions agree with TRBD1. V shed 3 bases, J shed 5 bases, and the junction held 4 bases outside the gene matches. From germline, CDR1 is MDHEN and CDR2 SYDVKM. The CDR3 has 14 residues. In DNA form, the CDR3 reads TGTGCCAGCAGTTTCACAGGGGGCCGGGAGACCCAGTACTTC. Residues: CASSFTGGRETQYF.

This sequence joins TRBV6-6 and TRBJ1-5; weak D call: TRBD1 (5 bases). Trimming removed 7 bases from V and 1 base from J, with 14 bases in between. Germline loops: CDR1 MNHNY, CDR2 SVGAGI (reference sequence). CDR3 length: 15 amino acids. DNA for the CDR3: TGTGCCAGCAAGGGGCAAGGGTTGAGCAATCAGCCCCAGCATTTT. It specifies CASKGQGLSNQPQHF.

This clonotype appeared many times. This chain connects TRBV28 to TRBJ1-2, with a weak D call TRBD1 (5 bases). Germline values: CDR1 MDHEN, CDR2 SYDVKM. The V end was cut by 1 base, the J end by 2 bases, with 11 bases between. The CDR3 sequence is 15 residues long. The chain's CDR3 is CASSLSQGVNYGYTF. DNA of the CDR3: TGTGCCAGCAGTTTATCTCAGGGAGTAAACTATGGCTACACCTTC.

This clonotype showed up many times. The J gene is TRBJ2-7, the V gene TRBV7-3; 8 nucleotides agree with TRBD2. With 5 bases clipped from V and 5 bases from J, the junction kept 5 bases outside the gene matches. From germline, CDR1 is SGHTA and CDR2 FQGTGA. The CDR3 length is 13 residues. The CDR3 coding sequence is TGTGCCAGCAGCCACGGGGGGGGCAACGAGCAGTACTTC. Translating gives CASSHGGGNEQYF.